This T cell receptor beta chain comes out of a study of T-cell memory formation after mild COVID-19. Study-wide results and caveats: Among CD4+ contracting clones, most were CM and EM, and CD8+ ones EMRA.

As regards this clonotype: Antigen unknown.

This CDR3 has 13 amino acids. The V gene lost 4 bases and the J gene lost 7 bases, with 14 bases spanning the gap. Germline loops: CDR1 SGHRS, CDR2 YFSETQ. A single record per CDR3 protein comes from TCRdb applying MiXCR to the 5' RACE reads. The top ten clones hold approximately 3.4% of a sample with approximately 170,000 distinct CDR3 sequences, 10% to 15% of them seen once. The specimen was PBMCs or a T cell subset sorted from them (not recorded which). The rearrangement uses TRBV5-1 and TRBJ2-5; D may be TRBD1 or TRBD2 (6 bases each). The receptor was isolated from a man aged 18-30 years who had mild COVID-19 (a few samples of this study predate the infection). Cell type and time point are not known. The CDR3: CASSQGGGGTQYF. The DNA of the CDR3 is TGCGCCAGCAGCCAAGGAGGAGGGGGGACCCAGTACTTC.